What follows is one T cell receptor (beta chain) and its context. Assay: immunoSEQ multiplex PCR; the TCRdb copy retains only in-frame clones and omits some. The sample lists hundreds of thousands of clones; about 90% were seen once. This specimen belongs to a study of cytomegalovirus exposure and HLA in healthy donors. Study-level information: The 130 or so validation repertoires were reported in a later analysis to have been generated on the same platform as the 500 to 700 first-cohort repertoires.

CDR3 length: 12 amino acids. V was cut by 1 base and J by 11 bases, with 11 bases left in between. Germline CDR1 reads LGHNA; CDR2 reads YNFKEQ. The TCR originated in a man aged 18 to 29 in good health and CMV-seropositive. Sequencing input: PBMCs. The chain uses TRBV4-2 and TRBJ1-1; a weak D match, TRBD1 (5 bases). In DNA, the CDR3 is TGTGCCAGCAGCCAAGTGGTAGGGGAGGCTTTCTTT. Protein: CASSQVVGEAFF.